The 5 T cell receptor beta chains in this list originate from one sample, sequenced in a study of blood T cell repertoires in COVID-19. Here immunoSEQ multiplex PCR was the method, and the copy in TCRdb shows in-frame clones only, minus some. This table has some 130,000 clones, approximately 78% appearing once. Sequencing input: PBMCs or T cells enriched from blood (not recorded which). These receptors all come from a woman between 45 and 60 years old who had recovered from COVID-19.

The chain is built from TRBV28 and TRBJ2-2; 7 positions match TRBD1. The junction had 3 bases not matched to a gene; V was cut back by 8 bases and J by 6 bases. The CDR3 has 12 amino acids. CDR1 is MDHEN and CDR2 is SYDVKM in the germline V gene. The CDR3 DNA reads as TGTGCCAGCTGGACAGGTGCCGGGGAGCTGTTTTTT. Translating it yields CASWTGAGELFF.

The gene calls are TRBV7-2 and TRBJ2-5, with a weak D call TRBD2 (5 bases). Trimming pared 7 bases from V and 1 base from J, leaving 13 bases between. From germline, CDR1 is SGHTA and CDR2 FQGNSA. This CDR3 spans 14 amino acids. The chain's CDR3 is CASIRGGPQETQYF. The CDR3 DNA sequence: TGTGCCAGCATCCGGGGTGGCCCCCAAGAGACCCAGTACTTC.

The J gene is TRBJ1-4, the V gene TRBV6-1; maybe TRBD1 (5 bases). Trimming pared 0 bases from V and 8 bases from J, leaving 13 bases between. Germline V gene data show CDR1 as MNHNS and CDR2 as SASEGT. The CDR3 is made up of 15 amino acids. The CDR3 nucleotides read TGTGCCAGCAGTGAAGCTCGCCAGGGTGGGGAAAAACTGTTTTTT. Translation: CASSEARQGGEKLFF.

Only one count was recorded for this clone. The gene calls are TRBV5-1 and TRBJ1-1, with 8 nucleotides matching TRBD1. The CDR3 is 13 residues long. CDR1 is SGHRS and CDR2 is YFSETQ in the germline V gene. V was clipped by 0 bases and J by 6 bases; unmatched bases: 1. In DNA, the CDR3 is TGCGCCAGCAGCTTGGGGGACAGGCCTGAAGCTTTCTTT. This translates into CASSLGDRPEAFF.

This clone showed up many times. The chain links TRBV11-2 to TRBJ2-1, with 9 bases matching TRBD1. CDR3 length: 15 amino acids. V dropped 4 bases and J dropped 4; count of bases not matched to a gene: 5. Germline assignment: CDR1 SGHAT and CDR2 FQNNGV. The CDR3 protein is CASSSQGTGYNEQFF. As DNA, the CDR3 is TGTGCCAGCAGCTCCCAAGGGACAGGGTACAATGAGCAGTTCTTC.